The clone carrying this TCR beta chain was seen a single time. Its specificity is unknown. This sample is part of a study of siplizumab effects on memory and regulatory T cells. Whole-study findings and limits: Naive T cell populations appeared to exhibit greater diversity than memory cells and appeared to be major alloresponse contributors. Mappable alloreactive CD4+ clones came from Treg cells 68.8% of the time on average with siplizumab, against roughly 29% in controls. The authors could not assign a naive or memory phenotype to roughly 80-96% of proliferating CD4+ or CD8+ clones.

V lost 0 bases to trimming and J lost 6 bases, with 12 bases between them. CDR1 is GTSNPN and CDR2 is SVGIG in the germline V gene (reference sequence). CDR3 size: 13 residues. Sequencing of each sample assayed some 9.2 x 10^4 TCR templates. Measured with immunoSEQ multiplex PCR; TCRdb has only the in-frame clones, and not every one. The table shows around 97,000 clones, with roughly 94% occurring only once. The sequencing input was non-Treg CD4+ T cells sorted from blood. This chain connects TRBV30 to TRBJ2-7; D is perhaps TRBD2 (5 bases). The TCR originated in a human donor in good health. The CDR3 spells CAWSVISEGEQYF. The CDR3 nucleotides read TGTGCCTGGAGTGTAATCTCCGAGGGCGAGCAGTACTTC.